This TCR beta chain was obtained from a study of chemoradiotherapy in HPV16-positive cancers. Profiled with immunoSEQ multiplex PCR; TCRdb holds only in-frame clones, not every one. The sample gives fewer than 1,500 clones, over 70% of which show up once; nearly 5% is in the top ten. The sequence came from a human donor with HPV-associated anogenital cancer. The sample here was tumor tissue, taken from a patient who underwent chemoradiotherapy.

The CDR3 here is CASSLVGSVANTEAFF. The CDR3 bases are TGCGCCAGCAGCTTGGTAGGTTCGGTGGCGAACACTGAAGCTTTCTTT. The V and J genes are TRBV5-1 and TRBJ1-1; D is unresolved. Looked up from germline, CDR1 is SGHRS and CDR2 is YFSETQ. Trimming took 0 bases from V and 1 from J, leaving 13 bases between them. This CDR3 is 16 amino acids long.